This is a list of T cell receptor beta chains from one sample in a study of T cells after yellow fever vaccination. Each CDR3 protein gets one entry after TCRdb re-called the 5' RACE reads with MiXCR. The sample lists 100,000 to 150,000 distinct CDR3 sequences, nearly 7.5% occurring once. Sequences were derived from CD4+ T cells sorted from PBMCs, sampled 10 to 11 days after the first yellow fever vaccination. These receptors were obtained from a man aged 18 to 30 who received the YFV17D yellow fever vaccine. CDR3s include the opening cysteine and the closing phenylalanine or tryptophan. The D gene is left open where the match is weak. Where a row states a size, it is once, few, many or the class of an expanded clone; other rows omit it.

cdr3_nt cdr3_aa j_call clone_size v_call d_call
TGCAGTGCTAGAATTACACCGAGCGGGGGTCCCCTGAACACTGAAGCTTTCTTT CSARITPSGGPLNTEAFF TRBJ1-1 many TRBV20-1 .
TGTGCCAGCAGTCAACCCCGACCGGGGGTAAACGCCGGGGAGCTGTTTTTT CASSQPRPGVNAGELFF TRBJ2-2 many TRBV2 .
TGTGCCAGCAGCTTAGTCCCGGCGCCTCTAGCCAAAAACATTCAGTACTTC CASSLVPAPLAKNIQYF TRBJ2-4 many TRBV7-6 .
TGTGCCACCGCCGGTCGGGGGCAGGGAAGTCAGCCCCAGCATTTT CATAGRGQGSQPQHF TRBJ1-5 many TRBV6-2/TRBV6-3 .
TGTGCCAGCAGCATTCCGGGACAGGGCTACACCTTC CASSIPGQGYTF TRBJ1-2 many TRBV28 TRBD1
TGCGCCAGCAGCCAGGACGTAAGAGCGGGGGTTCCCTACGAGCAGTACTTC CASSQDVRAGVPYEQYF TRBJ2-7 . TRBV4-3 TRBD2
TGTGCCAGCAGTTACGAGCACAGGAACACCGGGGAGCTGTTTTTT CASSYEHRNTGELFF TRBJ2-2 many TRBV6-5 .
TGTGCCAGCAGCCAAGATAGGTCAAATGAGCAGTTCTTC CASSQDRSNEQFF TRBJ2-1 few TRBV14 .
TGCGCCAGCAGCCCGACCGGGACTAGCGGGAGCACAGATACGCAGTATTTT CASSPTGTSGSTDTQYF TRBJ2-3 many TRBV5-1 TRBD2
TGTGCCAGCAGCAAAAACATTAGGGGGGCCACTGAAGCTTTCTTT CASSKNIRGATEAFF TRBJ1-1 many TRBV4-2 .
TGCGCCAGCAGCCCGGGGACTAGCGGGGAGGCTTGGGTTCGGCAGTTCTTC CASSPGTSGEAWVRQFF TRBJ2-1 many TRBV4-1 TRBD2
TGTGCCAGCAGCGGAAAAGGGGGACAGGGATCCTATGGCTACACCTTC CASSGKGGQGSYGYTF TRBJ1-2 few TRBV5-4 TRBD1
TGCAGTGCTTTTGACAGGGGAACTCGAAACACCATATATTTT CSAFDRGTRNTIYF TRBJ1-3 once TRBV20-1 TRBD1